This T cell receptor beta chain derives from a study of PD-L1 blockade in urothelial cancer. Clones were read by immunoSEQ multiplex PCR, and TCRdb kept only the in-frame ones, dropping some. This sample has about 41,000 clones; 70% to 85% occur once, and the top ten carry about 17%. The V and J ends lost 1 base and 9 bases, in that order; junction bases with no gene match: 0. Per germline, CDR1 SEHNR and CDR2 FQNEAQ (reference sequence). This CDR3 is built from 11 residues. Material: PBMCs, obtained around atezolizumab (anti-PD-L1) treatment. This chain connects TRBV7-9 to TRBJ2-7; 7 nucleotides match TRBD1. This TCR came from a man aged 55 to 69 with urothelial cancer. CDR3 bases: TGTGCCAGCAGCTTAGGACAGGGGCAGTACTTC. As protein: CASSLGQGQYF.